Below, 5 T cell receptor beta chains from the same sample are listed, as sequenced in a study of cytomegalovirus exposure and HLA in healthy donors. PCR used 60 Vbeta primers and 13 Jbeta primers. Method: immunoSEQ multiplex PCR; TCRdb's copy keeps in-frame clones and lacks some. The repertoire holds 100,000 to 150,000 clones, 65% to 85% seen once, with roughly 4% in the top ten. The sample comprised PBMCs. These receptors were taken from a man between 18 and 35 years old in good health and CMV-seropositive.

This clone was seen a handful of times. The genes are TRBV7-9 and TRBJ2-7; D unclear. Germline V gene data show CDR1 as SEHNR and CDR2 as FQNEAQ (reference sequence). V was trimmed by 5 bases and J by 2 bases, leaving 16 bases between them. The CDR3 has 15 residues. The CDR3 is CASSQPGRRTYEQYF. DNA for the CDR3: TGTGCCAGCAGCCAACCGGGTCGACGTACCTACGAGCAGTACTTC.

The chain joins TRBV5-1 to TRBJ1-6, with 7 bases identical to TRBD1. From germline, CDR1 is SGHRS and CDR2 YFSETQ. The length of the CDR3 is 16 residues. V trimming: 0 bases; J trimming: 5 bases; junction bases outside the gene matches: 5. In DNA, the CDR3 is TGCGCCAGCAGCTTGGAGGGGGACAGCCATAATTCACCCCTCCACTTT. Protein sequence: CASSLEGDSHNSPLHF.

The V gene is TRBV30, the J gene TRBJ2-2; 9 nucleotides agree with TRBD1. V dropped 4 bases and J dropped 6; count of bases not matched to a gene: 12. Germline CDR1 reads GTSNPN; CDR2 reads SVGIG (reference sequence). This CDR3 contains 16 residues. The CDR3 nucleotides are TGTGCCTGGACGCCGACCGGGACAGGGTTCCCCGGGGAGCTGTTTTTT. Amino acid sequence: CAWTPTGTGFPGELFF.

This rearrangement joins TRBV5-1 to TRBJ2-1; 15 nucleotides match TRBD2. V shed 3 bases, J shed 15 bases, and the junction held 7 bases outside the gene matches. Germline CDR1 and CDR2: SGHRS and YFSETQ. CDR3 size: 14 residues. The CDR3 DNA reads as TGCGCCAGCAGCTCGGGGACTAGCGGGAGGTTTCGGTTCTTC. Its translation is CASSSGTSGRFRFF.

This clone has only a few counts. The chain employs TRBV5-4 and TRBJ2-7; D unresolved. Germline V gene data show CDR1 as SGHNT and CDR2 as YYREEE (reference sequence). V was pared by 1 base and J by 0 bases, with 5 bases between. The CDR3 has 13 amino acids. The CDR3 region has the DNA TGTGCCAGCAGCTTGACAAGCTCCTACGAGCAGTACTTC. It codes for CASSLTSSYEQYF.